A selection of T cell receptor beta chains follows, all from one sample in a study of PD-1 blockade in mismatch repair-deficient tumors. Data came from immunoSEQ multiplex PCR; TCRdb stores just in-frame clones and leaves some out. Of 39,000 or so clones in the sample, roughly 88% were seen once. Material: PBMCs, obtained 38 to 40 weeks after starting pembrolizumab. The origin of the receptors is an adult with mismatch repair-deficient cancer. Each CDR3 is given without its conserved first and last residue. D genes are given only for firm matches.

V gene	D gene	J gene	CDR3 protein
TRBV30	-	TRBJ1-3	AWSAGLPIY
TRBV2	TRBD1	TRBJ2-1	ASSRQGFGNEQF
TRBV5-5	-	TRBJ2-3	ASSLAIEDTQY
TRBV12-5	-	TRBJ1-1	ASGQGGGSTEAF
TRBV11-2	-	TRBJ2-2	ASSLPRSGKSNTGELF
TRBV4-2	TRBD1	TRBJ1-5	ASSLMDRNNQPQH
TRBV5-1	TRBD1	TRBJ2-7	ASSLGTGTYEQY
TRBV28	-	TRBJ1-3	ASSSRGEIIDTIY
TRBV10-3	TRBD2	TRBJ2-7	AISGSGRGYEQY
TRBV2	TRBD2	TRBJ2-3	AGPSGTSGSTGKDTQY
TRBV7-2	TRBD2	TRBJ2-3	ASSPVSGRSTDTQY
TRBV29-1	-	TRBJ2-1	SVVFQTGFEQF
TRBV21-1	-	TRBJ1-4	ASSTGTGGNEKLF
TRBV28	TRBD2	TRBJ2-1	ASSRLAVEQF
TRBV7-3	TRBD1	TRBJ2-1	ASSLAGGDYNEQF
TRBV30	TRBD1	TRBJ2-2	AWGQGNTGELF
TRBV20-1	-	TRBJ1-2	SATGAKGYT
TRBV5-4	-	TRBJ1-4	ASSLWGLTNEKLF
TRBV27	TRBD2	TRBJ2-4	ASSFGLALAKNIQY
TRBV2	-	TRBJ1-1	AVEGGKPEAF
TRBV9	-	TRBJ1-4	ASSLGGTHPTNEKLF
TRBV5-1	TRBD2	TRBJ2-7	ASSWGTSGRYYEQY
TRBV7-6	-	TRBJ1-3	ASSLALTRGNTIY
TRBV2	TRBD1	TRBJ1-1	ASRDRGPEAF
TRBV5-6	-	TRBJ2-2	ASSLGSLSGGELF
TRBV7-8	TRBD1	TRBJ1-1	ASSYRQGNTEAF
TRBV30	TRBD1	TRBJ1-6	AWNLEQGRHSPLH
TRBV30	TRBD1	TRBJ1-2	ALQTGNYGYT
TRBV20-1	-	TRBJ1-1	SARRQERAF
TRBV5-1	TRBD2	TRBJ2-7	ASSFGLAGSYEQY
TRBV18	TRBD1	TRBJ1-2	ASSQDRVGYGYT